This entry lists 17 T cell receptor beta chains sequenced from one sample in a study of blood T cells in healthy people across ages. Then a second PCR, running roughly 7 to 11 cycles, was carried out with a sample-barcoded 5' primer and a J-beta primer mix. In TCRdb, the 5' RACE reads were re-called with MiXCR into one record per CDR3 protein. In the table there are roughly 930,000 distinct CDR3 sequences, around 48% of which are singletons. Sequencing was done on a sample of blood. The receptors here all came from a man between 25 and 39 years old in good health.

Here the CDR3 DNA reads TGTGCCAACCGTTCTTGGGGGCGGGTCGACACCGGGGAGCTGTTTTTT. It encodes CANRSWGRVDTGELFF. The rearrangement uses TRBV27 and TRBJ2-2; maybe TRBD1 (6 bases). This CDR3 region has 16 residues. Trimming took 10 bases from V and 3 from J, leaving 21 bases between them. Germline assignment: CDR1 MNHEY and CDR2 SMNVEV (reference sequence).

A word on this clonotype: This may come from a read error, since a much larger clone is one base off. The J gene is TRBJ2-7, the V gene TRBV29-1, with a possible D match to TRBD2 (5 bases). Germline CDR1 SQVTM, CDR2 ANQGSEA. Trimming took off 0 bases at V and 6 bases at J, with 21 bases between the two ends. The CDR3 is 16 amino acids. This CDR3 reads CSVEDLPNPSAGEQYF. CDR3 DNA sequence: TGCAGCGTTGAAGACCTACCAAACCCTTCCGCGGGCGAGCAGTACTTC.

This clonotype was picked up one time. The CDR3 sequence is CASSTTGTSGNTQYF. CDR3 bases: TGTGCCAGCAGTACAACCGGGACTAGCGGTAATACGCAGTATTTT. The V and J genes are TRBV7-2 and TRBJ2-3, with 11 bases lining up with TRBD2. The CDR3 runs 15 residues. Germline CDR1 SGHTA, CDR2 FQGNSA. The trim removed 6 bases at V and 7 bases at J, leaving 9 bases unmatched.

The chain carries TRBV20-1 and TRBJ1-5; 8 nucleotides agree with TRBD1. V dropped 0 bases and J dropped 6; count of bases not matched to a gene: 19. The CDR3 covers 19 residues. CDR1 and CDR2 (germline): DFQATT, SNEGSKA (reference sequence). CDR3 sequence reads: CSARDLRRDRWGAGQPQHF. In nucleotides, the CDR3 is TGCAGTGCTAGAGATCTCCGCCGGGACAGGTGGGGTGCAGGTCAGCCCCAGCATTTT.

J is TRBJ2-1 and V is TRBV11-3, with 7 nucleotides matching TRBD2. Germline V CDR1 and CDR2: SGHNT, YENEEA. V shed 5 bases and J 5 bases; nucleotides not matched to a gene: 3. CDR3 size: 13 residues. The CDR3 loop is CASSGGLNNEQFF. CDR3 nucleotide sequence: TGTGCCAGCAGCGGGGGACTAAACAATGAGCAGTTCTTC.

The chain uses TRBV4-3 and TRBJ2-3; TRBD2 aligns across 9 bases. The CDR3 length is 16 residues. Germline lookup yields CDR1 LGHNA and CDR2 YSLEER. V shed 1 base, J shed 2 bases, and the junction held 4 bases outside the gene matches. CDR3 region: CASSQGPSGTTDTQYF. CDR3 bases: TGCGCCAGCAGCCAAGGTCCTAGCGGGACCACAGATACGCAGTATTTT.

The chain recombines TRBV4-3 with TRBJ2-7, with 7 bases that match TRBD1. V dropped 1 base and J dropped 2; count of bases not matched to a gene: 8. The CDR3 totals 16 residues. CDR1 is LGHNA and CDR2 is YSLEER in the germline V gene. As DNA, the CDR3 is TGCGCCAGCAGCCAAGGCAGACAGGGTTTTACCTACGAGCAGTACTTC. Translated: CASSQGRQGFTYEQYF.

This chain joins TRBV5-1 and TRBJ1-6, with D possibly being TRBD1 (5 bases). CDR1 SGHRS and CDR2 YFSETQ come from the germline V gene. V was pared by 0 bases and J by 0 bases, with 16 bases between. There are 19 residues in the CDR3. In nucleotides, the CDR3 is TGCGCCAGCAGCTTGGGACAGATGTACAGAAGCTCCTATAATTCACCCCTCCACTTT. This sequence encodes CASSLGQMYRSSYNSPLHF.

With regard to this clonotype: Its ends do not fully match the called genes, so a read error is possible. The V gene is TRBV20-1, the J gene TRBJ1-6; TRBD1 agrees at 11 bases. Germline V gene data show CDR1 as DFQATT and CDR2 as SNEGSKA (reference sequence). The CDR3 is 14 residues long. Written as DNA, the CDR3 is TGCAGTGCTAGGGCCGGGACAGGGGGGTCACCCCCCCACTTT. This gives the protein CSARAGTGGSPPHF.

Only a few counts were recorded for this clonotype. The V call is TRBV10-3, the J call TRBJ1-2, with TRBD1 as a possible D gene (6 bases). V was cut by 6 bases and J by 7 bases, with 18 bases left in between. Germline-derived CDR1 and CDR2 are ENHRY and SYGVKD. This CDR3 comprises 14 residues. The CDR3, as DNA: TGTGCCATCAGAAGCACACAGGGAGTGAGTGGCTACACCTTC. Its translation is CAIRSTQGVSGYTF.

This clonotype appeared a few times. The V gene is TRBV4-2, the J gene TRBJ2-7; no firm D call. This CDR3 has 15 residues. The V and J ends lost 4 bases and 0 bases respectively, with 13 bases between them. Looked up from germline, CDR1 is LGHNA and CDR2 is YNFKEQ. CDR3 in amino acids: CASSLTLELSYEQYF. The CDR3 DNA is TGTGCCAGCAGCCTAACCCTTGAACTCTCCTACGAGCAGTACTTC.

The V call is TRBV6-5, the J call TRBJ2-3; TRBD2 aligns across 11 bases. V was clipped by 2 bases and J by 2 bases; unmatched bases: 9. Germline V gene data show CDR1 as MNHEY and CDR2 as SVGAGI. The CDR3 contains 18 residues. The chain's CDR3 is CASSYDRLAGSYTDTQYF. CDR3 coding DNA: TGTGCCAGCAGTTACGACCGACTAGCGGGATCTTACACAGATACGCAGTATTTT.

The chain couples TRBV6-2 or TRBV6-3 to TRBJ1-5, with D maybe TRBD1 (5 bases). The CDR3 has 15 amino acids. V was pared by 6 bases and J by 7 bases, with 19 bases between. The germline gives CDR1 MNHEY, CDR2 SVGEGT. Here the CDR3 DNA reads TGTGCCAGCAGCAAAGGTTGGGGGATGGGGCAGCCCCAGCATTTT. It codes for CASSKGWGMGQPQHF.

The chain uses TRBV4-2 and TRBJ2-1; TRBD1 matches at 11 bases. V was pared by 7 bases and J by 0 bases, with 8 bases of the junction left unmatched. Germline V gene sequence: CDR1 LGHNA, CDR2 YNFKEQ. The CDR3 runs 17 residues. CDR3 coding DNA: TGTGCCAGCACCCGGGACAGGGGGGTTAACTCCTACAATGAGCAGTTCTTC. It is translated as CASTRDRGVNSYNEQFF.

CDR3 DNA: TGTGCCAGCAGCTACGAGGACCACTCCTACAATGAGCAGTTCTTC. Translation gives CASSYEDHSYNEQFF. The rearrangement joins TRBV2 to TRBJ2-1; D uncertain. The germline V gene has CDR1 SNHLY and CDR2 FYNNEI. The CDR3 consists of 15 residues. V lost 6 bases and J 0 bases, leaving 12 bases between the germline ends.

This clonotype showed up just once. In DNA form, the CDR3 reads TGTGCCTCACAGGCAGGGGGCTTTTACGAGCAGTACTTC. This gives the protein CASQAGGFYEQYF. The J gene is TRBJ2-4, the V gene TRBV10-3; the match to TRBD1 covers 8 bases. Gene TRBJ2-7 matches the end of the DNA better, so the J call may be wrong. Germline loops: CDR1 ENHRY, CDR2 SYGVKD. The CDR3 loop spans 13 amino acids.

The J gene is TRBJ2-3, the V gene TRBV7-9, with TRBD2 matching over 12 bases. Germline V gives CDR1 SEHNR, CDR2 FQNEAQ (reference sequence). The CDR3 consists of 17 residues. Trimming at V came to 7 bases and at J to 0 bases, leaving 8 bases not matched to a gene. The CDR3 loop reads CASIRASGGASTDTQYF. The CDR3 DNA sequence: TGTGCCAGCATCCGGGCTAGCGGGGGGGCTAGCACAGATACGCAGTATTTT.